This T cell receptor (beta chain) was sequenced for a study of radiotherapy plus CTLA-4 blockade in lung cancer (dated by TCRdb to 2017 to 2018). About the investigation overall: Among the enrolled patients, approximately 17% had an objective response, and roughly 30% reached disease control. Findings and caveats that apply to the study as a whole: Increased serum interferon-beta after radiation, together with early dynamic changes in blood T cell clones, were reported to be the strongest predictors of response. After treatment with radiotherapy and ipilimumab, TCR clones that originated in tumors expanded in peripheral blood.

The library was prepared using the immunoSEQ multiplex PCR assay. As stored in TCRdb, this immuneACCESS dataset retains in-frame rearrangements with V and J assigned. A fraction of the clones does not appear; measured against another copy, unresolved V genes explain less than half of the discrepancy, and the remainder lacks a known reason. This sample has roughly 68,000 clones in its table, and roughly 75% of those were observed once. The ten largest clones capture 7% to 8.5% of the sample. In this study, focal radiation therapy paired with CTLA-4 blockade (ipilimumab) was tested in patients who had chemo-refractory metastatic non-small-cell lung cancer. In regard to this clone: Its antigen remains undetermined. No much larger clonotype is one base removed from it; base qualities were not supplied.

V loses 3 bases, J loses 4 bases, and the germline ends lie 11 bases apart. For CDR1 and CDR2, the germline V gene lists MDHEN and SYDVKM. The CDR3 measures 14 amino acids from cysteine to phenylalanine. Just the 42-base CDR3 DNA is kept, in frame starting at base 1. This TCR was recovered from a human donor with non-small cell lung cancer who had a complete response to radiotherapy plus ipilimumab. Source: peripheral blood, taken from a patient treated with radiotherapy plus ipilimumab. The chain was built from TRBV28 and TRBJ2-3, with a weak D call of TRBD2 (5 bases match). The DNA sequence is TGTGCCAGCAGTTTGTGGGCCGGGGCAGATACGCAGTATTTT. Translated, it reads CASSLWAGADTQYF.